Listed here is a single T cell receptor beta chain. Looked up from germline, CDR1 is LGHNA and CDR2 is YNFKEQ. This CDR3 has 13 residues. Trimming took 3 bases from V and 5 from J, leaving 11 bases between them. The sample comes from a study of shared clonotypes between healthy human individuals. Positive CCR7 selection of CD45RO-negative cells yielded the naive CD8 cells, and terminally differentiated effector memory CD45RA+ cells were excluded. Assay: immunoSEQ multiplex PCR; the TCRdb copy retains only in-frame clones and omits some. The profile shows roughly 2 million clones, roughly 95% of them singletons.

This rearrangement joins TRBV4-2 to TRBJ2-7; no reliable D call. The sample comprised naive CD8+ T cells sorted from blood. This clonotype originated in a man younger than 35 in good health. The CDR3 loop is CASSQITGDEQYF. Written as DNA, the CDR3 is TGTGCCAGCAGCCAGATAACTGGAGACGAGCAGTACTTC.